What follows are 19 T cell receptor beta chains derived from one specimen sequenced in a study of blood T cell repertoires in COVID-19. The table came from immunoSEQ multiplex PCR; TCRdb's copy has only in-frame clones and leaves some out. The sample gives some 380,000 clones, about 89% of which show up once; 1% to 1.5% is in the top ten. Sequenced sample: PBMCs or T cells enriched from blood (not recorded which). The origin of the receptors is a man in his thirties or forties who had recovered from COVID-19.

This chain uses TRBV5-1 with TRBJ2-2; D is uncertain. Germline-derived CDR1 and CDR2 are SGHRS and YFSETQ. This CDR3 comprises 14 residues. The V end was cut by 2 bases, the J end by 5 bases, with 10 bases between. The CDR3 reads CASSFPSTTGELFF. The DNA of the CDR3 is TGCGCCAGCAGCTTCCCGTCTACGACCGGGGAGCTGTTTTTT.

The V and J genes are TRBV11-2 and TRBJ1-1, with TRBD1 matching 8 bases. Per the germline V gene, CDR1 is SGHAT and CDR2 is FQNNGV. Losses at the gene ends were 5 bases for V and 4 bases for J; bases not matched to a gene: 6. This CDR3 region has 14 residues. CDR3 DNA sequence: TGTGCCAGCAGCCCCCGGCAGGGGGCCACTGAAGCTTTCTTT. Amino acids: CASSPRQGATEAFF.

The genes are TRBV7-8 and TRBJ2-5, with D perhaps TRBD2 (5 bases). Deletions cut 7 bases from V and 5 bases from J, with 17 bases between. Per the germline V gene, CDR1 is SGHVS and CDR2 is FQNEAQ. There are 14 residues in the CDR3. As DNA, the CDR3 is TGTGCCAGCAACCCGTCCGGGGTTTGGGAGACCCAGTACTTC. This gives the protein CASNPSGVWETQYF.

This chain uses TRBV19 with TRBJ2-3, with 9 positions matching TRBD1. Germline V gives CDR1 LNHDA, CDR2 SQIVND (reference sequence). V was clipped by 1 base and J by 6 bases; unmatched bases: 5. The CDR3 loop spans 15 amino acids. The CDR3: CASSIADRGGDTQYF. CDR3 nucleotides: TGTGCCAGTAGTATAGCGGACAGGGGAGGGGATACGCAGTATTTT.

This rearrangement joins TRBV7-9 to TRBJ2-5; TRBD2 aligns across 10 bases. Germline CDR1 reads SEHNR; CDR2 reads FQNEAQ (reference sequence). The V segment lost 5 bases and the J segment 8 bases; nucleotides outside the gene matches: 11. CDR3 size: 15 residues. CDR3 bases: TGTGCCAGCAGCCTGAGCGGGCTAGCGGGGGTTACCCAGTACTTC. Translated: CASSLSGLAGVTQYF.

CDR3 residues: CASSSTLDRGRNTIYF. DNA for the CDR3: TGTGCCAGTAGTTCAACCTTGGACAGGGGGAGAAACACCATATATTTT. This rearrangement joins TRBV19 to TRBJ1-3; 10 positions agree with TRBD1. J gave up 5 bases and V 5 bases, and 9 bases lay outside the gene matches. Germline CDR1 reads LNHDA; CDR2 reads SQIVND (reference sequence). This CDR3 comprises 16 residues.

Worth noting for this clone: Other DNA sequences in the sample encode the same CDR3. This chain connects TRBV5-1 to TRBJ1-1, with D perhaps TRBD1 (6 bases). CDR3 length: 14 amino acids. V dropped 4 bases and J dropped 0 bases, with 10 bases sitting between them. Germline lookup yields CDR1 SGHRS and CDR2 YFSETQ. This chain's CDR3 is CASSPGQMNTEAFF. The CDR3 DNA is TGCGCCAGCAGCCCTGGACAGATGAACACTGAAGCTTTCTTT.

This clone was seen more than once but under ten times. The chain joins TRBV6-5 to TRBJ2-2; 8 bases agree with TRBD1. The CDR3 covers 13 residues. With V trimmed by 6 bases and J by 6 bases, 3 bases remained unmatched. Germline CDR1 is MNHEY and CDR2 is SVGAGI. This chain's CDR3 is CASRTGVAGELFF. The CDR3 DNA reads TGTGCCAGCAGGACAGGGGTTGCCGGGGAGCTGTTTTTT.

This rearrangement joins TRBV6-5 to TRBJ1-1; D unresolved. CDR3 length: 14 amino acids. Germline V gene sequence: CDR1 MNHEY, CDR2 SVGAGI. V was pared by 0 bases and J by 4 bases, with 9 bases between. In nucleotides, the CDR3 is TGTGCCAGCAGTTACTCTTCTCTTTTCACTGAAGCTTTCTTT. Protein sequence: CASSYSSLFTEAFF.

This chain uses TRBV6-5 with TRBJ2-3; TRBD2 matches 7 bases. In germline, CDR1 is MNHEY, CDR2 SVGAGI. V lost 3 bases and J lost 3; bases outside the gene matches: 9. CDR3 length equals 16 residues. The CDR3 spells CASSYVLASGTDTQYF. DNA of the CDR3: TGTGCCAGCAGTTATGTGTTGGCTAGCGGAACAGATACGCAGTATTTT.

This clone was seen more than once but under ten times. The chain joins TRBV5-1 to TRBJ1-1; TRBD1 agrees at 9 bases. V dropped 5 bases and J dropped 1; count of bases not matched to a gene: 6. The germline V gene has CDR1 SGHRS and CDR2 YFSETQ. The CDR3 consists of 15 residues. The chain's CDR3 is CASRARGQGNTEAFF. CDR3 in DNA: TGCGCCAGCAGGGCCCGGGGACAGGGGAACACTGAAGCTTTCTTT.

This rearrangement joins TRBV6-4 to TRBJ2-2; D ambiguous. There are 14 residues in the CDR3. Trimming shortened V by 6 bases and J by 5 bases, and 13 bases separated the two germline ends. Per germline, CDR1 MRHNA and CDR2 SNTAGT. CDR3 DNA: TGTGCCAGCAGACCCCCCGGTTGGACCGGGGAGCTGTTTTTT. Translation: CASRPPGWTGELFF.

The chain couples TRBV5-4 to TRBJ2-1; tentatively, D is TRBD1 (5 bases). V gave up 2 bases and J gave up 7 bases, with 19 bases separating them. This CDR3 comprises 16 residues. In germline, CDR1 is SGHNT, CDR2 YYREEE (reference sequence). CDR3 amino acids: CASSLGLVGAGNEQFF. Here the CDR3 DNA reads TGTGCCAGCAGCTTAGGTTTGGTAGGGGCTGGTAATGAGCAGTTCTTC.

The genes are TRBV27 and TRBJ2-3; a possible D gene is TRBD1 (5 bases). Trimming took 6 bases from V and 5 from J, leaving 9 bases between them. The CDR3 spans 12 residues. Germline values: CDR1 MNHEY, CDR2 SMNVEV (reference sequence). The CDR3 DNA is TGTGCCAGCAGGACAGTTGGAGATACGCAGTATTTT. It codes for CASRTVGDTQYF.

The chain employs TRBV6-5 and TRBJ1-1; D not resolved. V lost 8 bases and J 4 bases, leaving 20 bases between the germline ends. The CDR3 totals 15 residues. Per germline, CDR1 MNHEY and CDR2 SVGAGI. CDR3 sequence reads: CASRHWRVVSTEAFF. CDR3 coding DNA: TGTGCCAGCCGACATTGGAGGGTGGTGAGCACTGAAGCTTTCTTT.

V is TRBV7-9 and J is TRBJ1-4, with 8 bases lining up with TRBD1. The CDR3 runs to 15 residues. Germline assignment: CDR1 SEHNR and CDR2 FQNEAQ (reference sequence). After removal of 1 base from V and 8 bases from J, the junction contained 6 bases not matched to a gene. CDR3 in DNA: TGTGCCAGCAGCTTAGGGTACAGGGGGAGAGAAAAACTGTTTTTT. Translated, it gives CASSLGYRGREKLFF. The variable domain in full, completed from reference TRBV7-9 and TRBJ1-4, reads DTGVSQNPRHKITKRGQNVTFRCDPISEHNRLYWYRQTLGQGPEFLTYFQNEAQLEKSRLLSDRFSAERPKGSFSTLEIQRTEQGDSAMYLCASSLGYRGREKLFFGSGTQLSVL.

This clone has only a few counts. The chain is built from TRBV27 and TRBJ1-1; D is perhaps TRBD1 (6 bases). V shed 8 bases and J shed 4 bases, with 11 bases lying between them. Germline V gives CDR1 MNHEY, CDR2 SMNVEV (reference sequence). This CDR3 is 12 amino acids long. CDR3 loop: CASRRGGTEAFF. The CDR3 region has the DNA TGTGCCAGCCGTAGGGGGGGCACTGAAGCTTTCTTT.

CDR3 residues: CASSSMSGELFF. CDR3 coding DNA: TGTGCCAGCAGCTCAATGTCCGGGGAGCTGTTTTTT. The chain couples TRBV7-9 to TRBJ2-2; the D is unclear. This CDR3 is built from 12 residues. The germline V gene encodes CDR1 SEHNR and CDR2 FQNEAQ (reference sequence). Trimming cost V 4 bases and J 6 bases, with 6 bases left between them.

This chain links TRBV9 with TRBJ2-7, with 7 positions matching TRBD2. The J segment lost 2 bases and the V segment lost 0 bases, leaving 5 bases of the junction unmatched. This CDR3 has 15 residues. Looked up from germline, CDR1 is SGDLS and CDR2 is YYNGEE. CDR3 coding DNA: TGTGCCAGCAGCGTAGAGGTCAGCGGGACCTACGAGCAGTACTTC. It is translated as CASSVEVSGTYEQYF.